Each of the 16 T cell receptor beta chains below was sequenced from the same sample in a study of post-analysis software for immune sequencing data. Study results and limitations: With TRBV5-6, TRBV5-1 and TRBV20-1 included, about 5 TRBV segments were more frequent in patients than in controls.

These receptors have no known antigen. Unique molecular identifiers tagged the TCR beta cDNA libraries. Via MiXCR, TCRdb re-called the PCR reads, giving one row per CDR3 protein. The sample records 650,000 to 850,000 distinct CDR3 sequences, 40% to 55% being singletons. Sequenced material: blood. These receptors were obtained from a girl between 5 and 17 years old with multiple sclerosis.

V usage is TRBV7-8 and J usage is TRBJ2-1; D may be TRBD2 (5 bases). CDR1 and CDR2 (germline): SGHVS, FQNEAQ. V was clipped by 7 bases and J by 5 bases, with 18 bases between them. The CDR3 consists of 15 residues. The CDR3 reads CASNDWGDSDNEQFF. CDR3 nucleotides: TGTGCCAGCAACGATTGGGGAGATTCCGACAATGAGCAGTTCTTC.

The chain has TRBV11-2 and TRBJ2-5; 7 bases are a match to TRBD2. CDR1 and CDR2 from the germline V gene are SGHAT and FQNNGV. The CDR3 is 16 amino acids. After removal of 2 bases from V and 4 bases from J, the junction contained 10 bases not matched to a gene. The chain's CDR3 is CASSLNIVSGGETQYF. CDR3 DNA: TGTGCCAGCAGCTTAAATATCGTGTCGGGGGGAGAGACCCAGTACTTC.

J is TRBJ2-5 and V is TRBV20-1, with 9 bases lining up with TRBD2. V dropped 5 bases and J dropped 2; count of bases not matched to a gene: 18. Germline-derived CDR1 and CDR2 are DFQATT and SNEGSKA (reference sequence). The CDR3 runs 18 residues. CDR3 coding DNA: TGCAGTGCTGGTGAAGGGGGAGCGGGAGGCTTCCTACAAGAGACCCAGTACTTC. Translation gives CSAGEGGAGGFLQETQYF.

This rearrangement joins TRBV20-1 to TRBJ2-7; D is possibly TRBD1 or TRBD2 (6 bases each). Germline V gene sequence: CDR1 DFQATT, CDR2 SNEGSKA (reference sequence). The ends were cut back, 4 bases at V and 1 base at J, with 14 bases in the middle. The CDR3 is 14 residues long. The CDR3 bases are TGCAGTGCTATGGACGGAGGGGGGTCCTACGAGCAGTACTTC. This encodes CSAMDGGGSYEQYF.

The rearrangement joins TRBV6-5 to TRBJ2-3, with D maybe TRBD1 (6 bases). The germline V and J ends were trimmed by 4 bases and 4 bases, with 15 bases remaining between them. Germline V lookup: CDR1 MNHEY, CDR2 SVGAGI. This CDR3 contains 15 residues. CDR3 sequence: CASSSTGNLADTQYF. The CDR3 DNA reads as TGTGCCAGCAGTTCTACAGGGAACCTCGCAGATACGCAGTATTTT.

The chain joins TRBV29-1 to TRBJ2-1; D remains ambiguous. The ends were cut back, 1 base at V and 4 bases at J, with 17 bases in the middle. Per germline, CDR1 SQVTM and CDR2 ANQGSEA. The CDR3 runs to 16 residues. CDR3 in DNA: TGCAGCGTTGAAGGCGACCCAACCCTGGGGTACAATGAGCAGTTCTTC. Its protein product is CSVEGDPTLGYNEQFF.

J is TRBJ2-7 and V is TRBV5-5; D ambiguous. Germline V gene data show CDR1 as SGHKS and CDR2 as YYEKEE (reference sequence). This CDR3 has 15 residues. The V and J ends lost 0 bases and 1 base respectively, with 11 bases between them. The CDR3 spells CASSLEGRISYEQYF. The CDR3 DNA follows: TGTGCCAGCAGCTTGGAAGGGCGGATTTCCTACGAGCAGTACTTC.

The CDR3 reads CASSPPRGEFYGYTF. The CDR3 nucleotides are TGTGCCAGCAGCCCACCCCGAGGGGAGTTCTATGGCTACACCTTC. This chain links TRBV7-2 with TRBJ1-2; possible D gene TRBD1, 5 bases. V shed 5 bases and J shed 4 bases, with 17 bases lying between them. The germline gives CDR1 SGHTA, CDR2 FQGNSA. The CDR3 has 15 amino acids.

The V and J genes are TRBV6-2 or TRBV6-3 and TRBJ2-7, with TRBD1 matching 8 bases. Germline CDR1 reads MNHEY; CDR2 reads SVGEGT. CDR3 size: 14 residues. V lost 5 bases and J lost 0; bases outside the gene matches: 3. CDR3 in amino acids: CASSRTGISYEQYF. CDR3 DNA sequence: TGTGCCAGCAGTAGGACAGGGATCTCCTACGAGCAGTACTTC.

V and J are TRBV3-1 and TRBJ1-5, with D possibly being TRBD1 (5 bases). Germline lookup yields CDR1 LGHDT and CDR2 YNNKEL (reference sequence). Deletions cut 0 bases from V and 9 bases from J, with 12 bases between. The CDR3 covers 14 residues. DNA of the CDR3: TGTGCCAGCAGCCAAGATACGTCTGACAGGCCCCAGCATTTT. Its translation: CASSQDTSDRPQHF.

V is TRBV24-1 and J is TRBJ2-1; TRBD1 matches at 9 bases. The germline V gene has CDR1 KGHDR and CDR2 SFDVKD. V trimming: 4 bases; J trimming: 0 bases; junction bases outside the gene matches: 6. The CDR3 loop spans 17 amino acids. This CDR3 is CATSEGGQGSSYNEQFF. The CDR3 region has the DNA TGTGCCACCAGTGAAGGGGGACAGGGTAGCTCCTACAATGAGCAGTTCTTC.

This chain's CDR3 is CASSQVGTGLSEQYF. The CDR3, as DNA: TGCGCCAGCAGCCAAGTCGGGACAGGGTTGAGCGAGCAGTACTTC. The chain employs TRBV4-1 and TRBJ2-7; TRBD1 agrees at 9 bases. The CDR3 extends over 15 amino acids. Trimming removed 1 base from V and 6 bases from J; junction bases left unmatched: 7. The germline gives CDR1 MGHRA, CDR2 YSYEKL.

The chain combines TRBV20-1 with TRBJ2-1, with D hard to call. Trimming left V 3 bases short and J 2 bases short, with 8 bases between. CDR3 length equals 13 residues. Per germline, CDR1 DFQATT and CDR2 SNEGSKA (reference sequence). CDR3 nucleotide sequence: TGCAGTGCTAGGGCTAGACCCTACAATGAGCAGTTCTTC. Amino acid sequence: CSARARPYNEQFF.

The V and J genes are TRBV9 and TRBJ2-1, with 7 bases lining up with TRBD2. The V gene end was trimmed by 3 bases and the J gene end by 5 bases; junction bases not matched to a gene: 8. Per the germline V gene, CDR1 is SGDLS and CDR2 is YYNGEE. The CDR3 sequence is 15 residues long. In nucleotides, the CDR3 is TGTGCCAGCAGCGCCCCGGAGCGGGAAAACAATGAGCAGTTCTTC. Its protein product is CASSAPERENNEQFF. The full variable domain, completed using reference TRBV9 and TRBJ2-1, is DSGVTQTPKHLITATGQRVTLRCSPRSGDLSVYWYQQSLDQGLQFLIQYYNGEERAKGNILERFSAQQFPDLHSELNLSSLELGDSALYFCASSAPERENNEQFFGPGTRLTVL.

The V gene is TRBV20-1, the J gene TRBJ2-3, with 9 bases matching TRBD2. Germline lookup yields CDR1 DFQATT and CDR2 SNEGSKA (reference sequence). The CDR3 contains 17 residues. V dropped 3 bases and J dropped 3; count of bases not matched to a gene: 13. In nucleotides, the CDR3 is TGCAGTGCTAGGGGGGGGGTTAGCGGGGGACGAACAGATACGCAGTATTTT. Residues: CSARGGVSGGRTDTQYF.

This chain joins TRBV5-1 and TRBJ2-3, with 10 bases matching TRBD1. Germline trimming cut 0 bases from V and 2 bases from J; bases unmatched to any gene: 3. The CDR3 has 16 amino acids. Germline V gene data show CDR1 as SGHRS and CDR2 as YFSETQ. The CDR3 reads CASSLGGTGDTDTQYF. The CDR3 DNA reads TGCGCCAGCAGCTTGGGGGGGACAGGGGACACAGATACGCAGTATTTT.